The next 7 T cell receptor beta chains were all read from a single sample in a study of blood T cell repertoires in COVID-19. Produced via immunoSEQ multiplex PCR; TCRdb's table is partial and in-frame only. The data contain fewer than 300,000 clones, just over 90% of them singletons. Sequenced material: peripheral blood. The source is a woman in her twenties or thirties with COVID-19, enrolled during active disease.

The V call is TRBV3-1 (or the pseudogene TRBV3-2), the J call TRBJ2-1; D is possibly TRBD2 (5 bases). The CDR3 is made up of 13 amino acids. The germline gives CDR1 LGHDT, CDR2 YNNKEL (reference sequence). V shed 4 bases and J shed 6 bases, with 10 bases lying between them. This CDR3 reads CASSLKGSNEQFF. The CDR3 DNA sequence: TGTGCCAGCAGCCTGAAAGGGAGCAATGAGCAGTTCTTC.

The CDR3 region is CASSVAWASVYEQYF. CDR3 nucleotides: TGTGCCAGCAGCGTAGCTTGGGCTAGCGTATACGAGCAGTACTTC. V usage is TRBV9 and J usage is TRBJ2-7; TRBD2 is a possible D gene (6 bases). Per the germline V gene, CDR1 is SGDLS and CDR2 is YYNGEE. The CDR3 has 15 residues. The ends were cut back, 0 bases at V and 4 bases at J, with 14 bases in the middle.

This rearrangement joins TRBV19 to TRBJ1-3; 7 positions match TRBD1. This CDR3 spans 14 amino acids. V was pared by 7 bases and J by 4 bases, with 7 bases of the junction left unmatched. CDR1 is LNHDA, CDR2 SQIVND, per germline (reference sequence). CDR3 sequence (DNA): TGTGCCAGTACCGAACAGGGGACCGGAAACACCATATATTTT. Translating gives CASTEQGTGNTIYF.

The chain joins TRBV27 to TRBJ2-3; 14 bases are shared with TRBD2. Germline V lookup: CDR1 MNHEY, CDR2 SMNVEV (reference sequence). The CDR3 consists of 20 residues. V dropped 5 bases and J dropped 0; count of bases not matched to a gene: 13. Written as DNA, the CDR3 is TGTGCCAGCAGTCCCCAGGACAGACTAGCGGGAGGGTCTAGCACAGATACGCAGTATTTT. This gives the protein CASSPQDRLAGGSSTDTQYF.

V and J are TRBV4-2 and TRBJ2-6; D is perhaps TRBD1 (6 bases). The length of the CDR3 is 17 residues. V shed 4 bases and J shed 0 bases, with 13 bases lying between them. Germline V lookup: CDR1 LGHNA, CDR2 YNFKEQ. The DNA for the CDR3 is TGTGCCAGCAGCCGGACAGAAAGAAGCTCTGGGGCCAACGTCCTGACTTTC. Its translation: CASSRTERSSGANVLTF.

The chain has TRBV5-5 and TRBJ2-7; D might be TRBD2 (5 bases). This CDR3 contains 13 residues. Trimming took off 0 bases at V and 2 bases at J, with 6 bases between the two ends. CDR1 is SGHKS, CDR2 YYEKEE, per germline (reference sequence). In DNA form, the CDR3 reads TGTGCCAGCAGCTTGGGGACTCCCTACGAGCAGTACTTC. It yields the protein CASSLGTPYEQYF.

The chain is built from TRBV7-9 and TRBJ2-7; TRBD1 agrees at 7 bases. Trimming removed 5 bases from V and 2 bases from J; junction bases left unmatched: 12. CDR3 length: 16 residues. CDR1 is SEHNR and CDR2 is FQNEAQ in the germline V gene (reference sequence). CDR3 residues: CASSPRTGTETYEQYF. CDR3 nucleotide sequence: TGTGCCAGCAGCCCCAGAACCGGGACAGAGACCTACGAGCAGTACTTC.